The sequence of this TCR beta chain was determined in a study of post-analysis software for immune sequencing data. Study background: There were relapsing-remitting, secondary progressive and progressive-relapsing multiple sclerosis among the disease courses included.

Trimming shortened V by 2 bases and J by 0 bases, and 8 bases separated the two germline ends. This CDR3 has 15 residues. In germline, CDR1 is ENHRY, CDR2 SYGVKD. Notes on this clonotype: Antigen unknown.

TCR beta cDNA libraries included unique molecular identifiers. MiXCR, applied by TCRdb to the PCR reads, yields one record per CDR3 protein. The sample shows roughly 170,000 distinct CDR3 sequences, roughly 31% of them seen only once. Regarding the study as a whole: Pronounced co-clustering by F measure was evident among identically batched samples. Among multiple sclerosis patients, normalized Chao1 diversity was significantly below that of controls. About five TRBV segments, including TRBV5-6, TRBV5-1 and TRBV20-1, were more frequent in patients than controls.

Sample: blood. The chain is built from TRBV10-3 and TRBJ2-1, with unresolved D. This TCR was sampled from a girl aged 10 to 17 with multiple sclerosis. CDR3 sequence reads: CAISERESSYNEQFF. DNA of the CDR3: TGTGCCATCAGTGAGAGGGAAAGCTCCTACAATGAGCAGTTCTTC.